This TCR beta chain was retrieved from a study of shared clonotypes between healthy human individuals. Germline assignment: CDR1 SGHVS and CDR2 FNYEAQ. Trimming removed 5 bases from V and 8 bases from J; junction bases left unmatched: 8. This CDR3 spans 15 amino acids. Using immunoSEQ multiplex PCR, the repertoire was profiled, and TCRdb retains in-frame clones only, with some absent. The sample holds some 1.4 million clones, about 96% seen once. The sample taken for sequencing was naive CD4+ T cells sorted from blood. Subset given: CD45RA+ positively selected. The sequence was collected from a man aged 25-40 years in good health. The rearrangement links TRBV7-6 to TRBJ2-1; 11 bases line up with TRBD2. This chain's CDR3 is CASSTASGRLYEQFF. CDR3 nucleotide sequence: TGTGCCAGCAGCACGGCTAGCGGGAGGCTCTATGAGCAGTTCTTC. Full variable domain (outside the CDR3, taken from reference TRBV7-6 and TRBJ2-1): GAGVSQSPRYKVTKRGQDVALRCDPISGHVSLYWYRQALGQGPEFLTYFNYEAQQDKSGLPNDRFSAERPEGSISTLTIQRTEQRDSAMYRCASSTASGRLYEQFFGPGTRLTVL.